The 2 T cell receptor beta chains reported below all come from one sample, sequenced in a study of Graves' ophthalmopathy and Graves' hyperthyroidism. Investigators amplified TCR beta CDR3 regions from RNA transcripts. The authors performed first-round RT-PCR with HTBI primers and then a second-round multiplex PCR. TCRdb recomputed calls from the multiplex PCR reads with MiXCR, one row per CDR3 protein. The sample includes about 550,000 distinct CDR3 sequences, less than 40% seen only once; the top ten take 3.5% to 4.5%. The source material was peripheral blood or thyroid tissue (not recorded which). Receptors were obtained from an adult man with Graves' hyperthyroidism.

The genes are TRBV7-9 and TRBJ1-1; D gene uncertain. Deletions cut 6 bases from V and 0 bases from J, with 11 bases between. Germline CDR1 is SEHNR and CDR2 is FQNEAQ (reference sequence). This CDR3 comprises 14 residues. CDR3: CASSPPRVNTEAFF. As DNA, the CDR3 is TGTGCCAGCAGTCCCCCGCGGGTGAACACTGAAGCTTTCTTT.

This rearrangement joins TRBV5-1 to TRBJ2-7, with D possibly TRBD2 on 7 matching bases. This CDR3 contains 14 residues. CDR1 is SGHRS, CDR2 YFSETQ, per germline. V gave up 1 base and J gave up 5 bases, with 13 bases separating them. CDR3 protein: CASSLLRGLDEQYF. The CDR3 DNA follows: TGCGCCAGCAGCTTGCTGCGGGGGCTCGACGAGCAGTACTTC.